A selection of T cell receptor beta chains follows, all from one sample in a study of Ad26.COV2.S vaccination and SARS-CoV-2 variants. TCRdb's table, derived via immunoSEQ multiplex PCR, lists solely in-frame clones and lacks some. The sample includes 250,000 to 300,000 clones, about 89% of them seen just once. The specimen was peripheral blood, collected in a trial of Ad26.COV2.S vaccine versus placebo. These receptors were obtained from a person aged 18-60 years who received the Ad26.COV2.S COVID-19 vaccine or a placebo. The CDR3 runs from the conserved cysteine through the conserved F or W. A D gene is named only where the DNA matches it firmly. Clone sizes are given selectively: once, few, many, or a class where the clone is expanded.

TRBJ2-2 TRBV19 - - CASSLSRTANTGELFF TGTGCCAGTAGCCTTAGCCGGACAGCGAACACCGGGGAGCTGTTTTTT
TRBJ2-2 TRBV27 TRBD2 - CASSLTGTSGTSGDTGELFF TGTGCCAGCAGTCTAACCGGGACTAGCGGGACCTCAGGGGACACCGGGGAGCTGTTTTTT
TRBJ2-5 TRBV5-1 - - CASSSVETQYF TGCGCCAGCAGTTCCGTGGAGACCCAGTACTTC
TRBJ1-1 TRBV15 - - CATSSGQGGTEAFF TGTGCCACCAGCAGCGGGCAGGGCGGCACTGAAGCTTTCTTT
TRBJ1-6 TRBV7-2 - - CASSLVYGSPLHF TGTGCCAGCAGCTTAGTTTATGGATCACCCCTCCACTTT
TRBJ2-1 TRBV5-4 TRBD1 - CASSPDVTGGSYNEQFF TGTGCCAGCAGCCCCGACGTCACAGGGGGCTCCTACAATGAGCAGTTCTTC
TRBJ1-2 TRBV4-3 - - CASSQDRTGYTF TGCGCCAGCAGCCAGGACCGTACGGGCTACACCTTC
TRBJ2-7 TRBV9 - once CASSVAAQEGYEQYF TGTGCCAGCAGCGTAGCCGCGCAGGAGGGCTACGAGCAGTACTTC
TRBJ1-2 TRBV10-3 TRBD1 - CAISFFSETGMDGYTF TGTGCCATCAGCTTTTTTTCAGAGACAGGGATGGATGGCTACACCTTC
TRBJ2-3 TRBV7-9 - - CASSLGRERVTDTQYF TGTGCCAGCAGCTTGGGTCGGGAGCGGGTCACAGATACGCAGTATTTT
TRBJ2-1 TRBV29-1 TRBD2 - CSVDSVAGERYNEQFF TGCAGCGTTGATTCAGTAGCGGGAGAACGATACAATGAGCAGTTCTTC
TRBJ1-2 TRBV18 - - CASSPTNYGYTF TGTGCCAGCTCACCTACCAACTATGGCTACACCTTC
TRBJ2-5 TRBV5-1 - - CASSQRSRGFVETQYF TGCGCCAGCAGCCAGAGGTCCCGTGGATTTGTAGAGACCCAGTACTTC
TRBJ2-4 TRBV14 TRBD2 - CASSQQREGGLQYF TGTGCCAGCAGCCAACAGCGGGAGGGGGGACTTCAGTACTTC
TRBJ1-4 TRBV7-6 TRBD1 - CASSSSGGDEKLFF TGTGCCAGCAGCTCCTCAGGGGGCGATGAAAAACTGTTTTTT
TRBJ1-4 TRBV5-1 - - CASSSTPTEKLFF TGCGCCAGCAGCTCAACCCCTACAGAAAAACTGTTTTTT
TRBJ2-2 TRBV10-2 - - CASSERVGGELFF TGCGCCAGCAGTGAGAGAGTTGGCGGGGAGCTGTTTTTT
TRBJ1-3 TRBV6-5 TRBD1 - CATGLRQGAGNTIYF TGTGCCACGGGGCTTAGACAGGGAGCGGGAAACACCATATATTTT
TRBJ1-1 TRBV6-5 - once CASSYYSQDRAFF TGTGCCAGCAGTTACTACTCCCAGGACAGAGCTTTCTTT
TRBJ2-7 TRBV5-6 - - CASSRGQSYEQYF TGTGCCAGCAGCCGGGGCCAATCCTACGAGCAGTACTTC
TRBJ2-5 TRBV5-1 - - CASSFAGPQETQYF TGCGCCAGCAGCTTCGCGGGGCCCCAAGAGACCCAGTACTTC
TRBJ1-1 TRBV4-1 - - CASSPGGSSEAFF TGCGCCAGCAGCCCTGGGGGCAGTAGTGAAGCTTTCTTT
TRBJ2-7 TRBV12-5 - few CASGLGGSGYEQYF TGTGCTAGTGGTTTGGGTGGTAGCGGATACGAGCAGTACTTC
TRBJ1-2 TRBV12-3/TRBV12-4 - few CASSLTDTGYTF TGTGCCAGCAGCCTGACAGACACCGGCTACACCTTC
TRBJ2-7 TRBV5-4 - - CASSGDHYEQYF TGTGCCAGCAGCGGGGATCACTACGAGCAGTACTTC
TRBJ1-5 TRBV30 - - CAWSDRVSNQPQHF TGTGCCTGGAGTGACAGGGTTAGCAATCAGCCCCAGCATTTT
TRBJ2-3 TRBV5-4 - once CASSLRPGAPRSTDTQYF TGTGCCAGCAGCTTGAGACCCGGGGCCCCCCGAAGCACAGATACGCAGTATTTT
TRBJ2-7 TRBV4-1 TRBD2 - CASSQRTSGSYHEQYF TGCGCCAGCAGCCAACGTACTAGCGGGAGTTACCACGAGCAGTACTTC
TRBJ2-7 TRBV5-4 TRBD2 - CASRSSGLAGLREQYF TGTGCCAGCAGATCCTCCGGACTAGCGGGGTTGAGGGAGCAGTACTTC
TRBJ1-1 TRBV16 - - CASSPRQVTEAFF TGTGCCAGCAGTCCCCGACAGGTCACTGAAGCTTTCTTT
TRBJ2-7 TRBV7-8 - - CASSWTMGGSEQYF TGTGCCAGCAGCTGGACTATGGGGGGCTCCGAGCAGTACTTC
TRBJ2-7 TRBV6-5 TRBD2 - CASSSGISYEQYF TGTGCCAGCAGTAGCGGGATCTCCTACGAGCAGTACTTC
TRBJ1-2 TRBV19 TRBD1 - CATRGQNLYGYTF TGTGCCACCAGGGGACAGAACCTCTATGGCTACACCTTC
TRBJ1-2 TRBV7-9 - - CASSSRVVYGYTF TGTGCCAGCAGCTCAAGGGTCGTCTATGGCTACACCTTC
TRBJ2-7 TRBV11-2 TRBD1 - CASSWDRGHEQYF TGTGCCAGCAGCTGGGACAGGGGCCACGAGCAGTACTTC
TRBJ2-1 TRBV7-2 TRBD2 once CASSFSGSLINEQFF TGTGCCAGCAGCTTTAGCGGGAGTCTTATCAATGAGCAGTTCTTC
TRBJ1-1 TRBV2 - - CASSTRQENTEAFF TGTGCCAGCAGTACCCGACAGGAAAACACTGAAGCTTTCTTT
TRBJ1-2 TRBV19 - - CASHTVSAGSYGYTF TGTGCCAGTCACACGGTTTCAGCAGGCTCTTATGGCTACACCTTC
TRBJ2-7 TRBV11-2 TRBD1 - CASSSSGTVYEQYF TGTGCCAGCAGCTCCTCCGGGACAGTCTACGAGCAGTACTTC
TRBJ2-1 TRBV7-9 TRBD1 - CASSFGQGAYNEQFF TGTGCCAGCAGCTTCGGACAGGGGGCCTACAATGAGCAGTTCTTC
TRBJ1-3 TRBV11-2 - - CASSSSIPSGNTIYF TGTGCCAGCAGCTCGTCGATTCCCAGCGGAAACACCATATATTTT
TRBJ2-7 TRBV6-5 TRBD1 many CASSPGQASYEQYF TGTGCCAGCAGTCCGGGACAGGCCTCCTACGAGCAGTACTTC
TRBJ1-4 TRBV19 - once CASSIREYGEKLFF TGTGCCAGTAGTATTCGGGAGTACGGTGAAAAACTGTTTTTT
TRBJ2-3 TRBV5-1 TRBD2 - CASSRRPAGGSTDTQYF TGCGCCAGCAGCAGACGACCAGCGGGGGGGTCAACAGATACGCAGTATTTT
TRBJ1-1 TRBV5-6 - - CASSLRTATEAFF TGTGCCAGCAGCTTGAGGACAGCCACTGAAGCTTTCTTT
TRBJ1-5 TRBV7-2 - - CASSLGQQPQHF TGTGCCAGCAGTTTAGGACAGCAGCCCCAGCATTTT
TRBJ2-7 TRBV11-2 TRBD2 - CASSLVSGRAFEQYF TGTGCCAGCAGCTTAGTCAGCGGGAGGGCCTTCGAGCAGTACTTC
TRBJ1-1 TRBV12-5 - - CASAIGQASTEAFF TGTGCTAGTGCCATTGGGCAGGCCTCCACTGAAGCTTTCTTT
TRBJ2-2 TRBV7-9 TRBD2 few CASSPTVRAGVNTGELFF TGTGCCAGCAGCCCAACAGTAAGGGCGGGAGTGAACACCGGGGAGCTGTTTTTT
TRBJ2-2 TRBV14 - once CASSQWDAGTGELFF TGTGCCAGCAGCCAATGGGACGCTGGGACCGGGGAGCTGTTTTTT
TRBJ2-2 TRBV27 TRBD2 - CASSFSGGYSGELFF TGTGCCAGCAGTTTCAGCGGGGGTTATAGCGGGGAGCTGTTTTTT
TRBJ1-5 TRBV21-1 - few CASSEGPSNQPQHF TGTGCCAGCAGCGAGGGGCCCAGCAATCAGCCCCAGCATTTT
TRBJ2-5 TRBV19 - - CASSIRGGVGETQYF TGTGCCAGTAGTATACGGGGCGGGGTAGGGGAGACCCAGTACTTC
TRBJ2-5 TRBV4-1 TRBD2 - CASSQTSVMQTQYF TGCGCCAGCAGCCAGACTAGCGTGATGCAGACCCAGTACTTC
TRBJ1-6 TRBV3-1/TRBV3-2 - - CASSLEGGPLHF TGTGCCAGCAGCCTAGAAGGGGGACCCCTCCACTTT
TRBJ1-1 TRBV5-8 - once CASSFRPADTEAFF TGTGCCAGCAGCTTCCGTCCAGCGGACACTGAAGCTTTCTTT
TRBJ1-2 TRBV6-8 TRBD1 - CATDRGPSGYTF TGTGCCACAGACAGGGGGCCGTCGGGCTACACCTTC
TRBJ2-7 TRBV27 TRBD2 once CASSGGTSWSYEQYF TGTGCCAGCAGTGGAGGGACTAGCTGGTCCTACGAGCAGTACTTC
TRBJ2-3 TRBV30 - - CAWNSLTDTQYF TGTGCCTGGAACTCCCTCACAGATACGCAGTATTTT
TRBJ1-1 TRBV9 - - CASSRQANPMNTEAFF TGTGCCAGCTCCAGACAGGCTAACCCTATGAACACTGAAGCTTTCTTT